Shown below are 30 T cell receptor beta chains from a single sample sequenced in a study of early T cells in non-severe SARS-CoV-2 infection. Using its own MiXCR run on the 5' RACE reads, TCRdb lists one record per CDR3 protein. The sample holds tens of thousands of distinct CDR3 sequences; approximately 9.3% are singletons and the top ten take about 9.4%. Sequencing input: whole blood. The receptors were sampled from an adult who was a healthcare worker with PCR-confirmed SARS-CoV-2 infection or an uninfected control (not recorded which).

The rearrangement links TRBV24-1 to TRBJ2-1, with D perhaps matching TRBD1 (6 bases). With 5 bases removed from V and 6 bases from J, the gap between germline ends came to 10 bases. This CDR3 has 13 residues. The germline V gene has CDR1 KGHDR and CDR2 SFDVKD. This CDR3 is CATSAGVGNEQFF. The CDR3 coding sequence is TGTGCCACCAGTGCAGGGGTAGGCAATGAGCAGTTCTTC.

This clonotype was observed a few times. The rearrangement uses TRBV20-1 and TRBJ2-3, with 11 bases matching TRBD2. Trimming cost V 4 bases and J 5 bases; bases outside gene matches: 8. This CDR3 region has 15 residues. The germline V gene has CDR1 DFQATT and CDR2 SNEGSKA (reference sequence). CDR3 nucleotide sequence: TGCAGTGCTAATATGTTAGCGGGAGGGAGAGATACGCAGTATTTT. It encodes CSANMLAGGRDTQYF.

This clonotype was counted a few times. The CDR3 DNA reads as TGTGCCAGCAGCTTTATCGGGACAGGGGGGACCGAGCAGTACTTC. Its protein product is CASSFIGTGGTEQYF. This chain joins TRBV11-1 and TRBJ2-7; 11 nucleotides match TRBD1. V was clipped by 3 bases and J by 6 bases; unmatched bases: 7. This CDR3 contains 15 residues. Looked up from germline, CDR1 is SGHAT and CDR2 is FQDESV (reference sequence).

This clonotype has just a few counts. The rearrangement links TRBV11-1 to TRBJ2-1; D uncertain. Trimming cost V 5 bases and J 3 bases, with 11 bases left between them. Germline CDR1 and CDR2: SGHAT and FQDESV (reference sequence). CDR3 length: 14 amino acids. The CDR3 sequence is CASSPYSFYNEQFF. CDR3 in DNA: TGTGCCAGCAGCCCTTACTCGTTCTACAATGAGCAGTTCTTC.

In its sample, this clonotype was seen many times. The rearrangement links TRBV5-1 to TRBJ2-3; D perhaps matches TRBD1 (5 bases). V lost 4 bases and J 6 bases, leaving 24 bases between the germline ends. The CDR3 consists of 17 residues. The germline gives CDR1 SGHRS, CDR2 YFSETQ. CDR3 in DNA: TGCGCCAGCAGCCGAGTCTCGACAGCTCATCCTCCCGATACGCAGTATTTT. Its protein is CASSRVSTAHPPDTQYF.

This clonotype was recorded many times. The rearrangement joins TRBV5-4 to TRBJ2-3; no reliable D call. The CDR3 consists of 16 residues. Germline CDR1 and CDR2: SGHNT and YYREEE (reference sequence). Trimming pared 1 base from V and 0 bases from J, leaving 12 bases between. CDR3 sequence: CASSLRLRSSTDTQYF. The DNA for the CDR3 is TGTGCCAGCAGCTTGCGACTGCGGAGTAGCACAGATACGCAGTATTTT.

CDR3 nucleotide sequence: TGCAGCGTTCGTTTGGTTCTAAGCCTAGCGGAGGACAATGAGCAGTTCTTC. Encoded protein: CSVRLVLSLAEDNEQFF. The chain carries TRBV29-1 and TRBJ2-1; 7 bases are a match to TRBD2. Trimming removed 5 bases from V and 5 bases from J; junction bases left unmatched: 18. Germline CDR1 is SQVTM and CDR2 is ANQGSEA. This CDR3 comprises 17 residues.

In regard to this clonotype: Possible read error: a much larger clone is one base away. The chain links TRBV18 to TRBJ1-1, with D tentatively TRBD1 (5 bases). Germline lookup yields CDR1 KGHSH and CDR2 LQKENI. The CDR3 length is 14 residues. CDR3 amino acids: CASSGTAMNTEASF. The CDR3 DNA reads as TGTGCCAGCTCAGGGACGGCGATGAACACTGAAGCTTCCTTT.

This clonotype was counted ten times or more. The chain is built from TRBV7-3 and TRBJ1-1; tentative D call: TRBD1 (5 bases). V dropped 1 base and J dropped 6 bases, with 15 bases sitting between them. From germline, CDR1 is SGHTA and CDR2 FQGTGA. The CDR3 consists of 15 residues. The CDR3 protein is CASSLMGQVGAEAFF. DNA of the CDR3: TGTGCCAGCAGCTTAATGGGGCAAGTCGGCGCTGAAGCTTTCTTT. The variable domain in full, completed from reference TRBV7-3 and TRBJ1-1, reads GAGVSQTPSNKVTEKGKYVELRCDPISGHTALYWYRQSLGQGPEFLIYFQGTGAADDSGLPNDRFFAVRPEGSVSTLKIQRTERGDSAVYLCASSLMGQVGAEAFFGQGTRLTVV.

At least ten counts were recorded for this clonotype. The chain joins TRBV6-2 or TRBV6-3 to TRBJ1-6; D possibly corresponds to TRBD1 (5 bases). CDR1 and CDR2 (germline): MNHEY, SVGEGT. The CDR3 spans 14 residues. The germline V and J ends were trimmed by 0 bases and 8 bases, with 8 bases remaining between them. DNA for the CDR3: TGTGCCAGCAGTTACTCGGGGACGTATTCACCCCTCCACTTT. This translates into CASSYSGTYSPLHF.

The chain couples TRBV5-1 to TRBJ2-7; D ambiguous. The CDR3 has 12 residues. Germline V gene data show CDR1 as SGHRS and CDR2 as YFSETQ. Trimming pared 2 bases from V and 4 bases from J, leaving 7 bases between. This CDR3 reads CASSFTGYEQYF. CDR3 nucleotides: TGCGCCAGCAGCTTCACCGGGTACGAGCAGTACTTC.

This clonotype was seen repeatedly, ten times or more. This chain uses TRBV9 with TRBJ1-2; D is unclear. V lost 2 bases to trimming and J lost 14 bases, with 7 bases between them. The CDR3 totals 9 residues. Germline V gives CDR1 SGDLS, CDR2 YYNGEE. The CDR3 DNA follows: TGTGCCAGCAGCGTGCTCTATACCTTC. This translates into CASSVLYTF.

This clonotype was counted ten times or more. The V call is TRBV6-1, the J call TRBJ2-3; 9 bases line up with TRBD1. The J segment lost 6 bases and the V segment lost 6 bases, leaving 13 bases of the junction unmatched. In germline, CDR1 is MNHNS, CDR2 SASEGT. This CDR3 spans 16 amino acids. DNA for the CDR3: TGTGCCAGCAGGAAAGAGGGGGACAGGGTTCCGGATACGCAGTATTTT. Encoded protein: CASRKEGDRVPDTQYF.

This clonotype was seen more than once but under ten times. Here the CDR3 DNA reads TGTGCCACCAGTGTGATAGCGGGGTCAAATGAGCAGTTCTTC. It codes for CATSVIAGSNEQFF. The chain is built from TRBV24-1 and TRBJ2-1, with TRBD2 matching over 8 bases. With 5 bases clipped from V and 7 bases from J, the junction kept 6 bases outside the gene matches. This CDR3 has 14 residues. The germline V gene has CDR1 KGHDR and CDR2 SFDVKD.

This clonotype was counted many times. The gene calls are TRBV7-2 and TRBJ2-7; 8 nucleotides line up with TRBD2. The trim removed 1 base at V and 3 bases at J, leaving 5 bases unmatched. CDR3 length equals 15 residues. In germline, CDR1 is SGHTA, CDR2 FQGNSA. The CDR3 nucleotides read TGTGCCAGCAGCTTAGTAAGCGGGAGAAACTACGAGCAGTACTTC. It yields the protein CASSLVSGRNYEQYF.

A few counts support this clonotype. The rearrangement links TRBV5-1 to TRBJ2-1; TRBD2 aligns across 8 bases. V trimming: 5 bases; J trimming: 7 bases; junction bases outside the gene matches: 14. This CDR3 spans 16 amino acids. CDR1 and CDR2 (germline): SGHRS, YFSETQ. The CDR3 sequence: CASSDPGGPVGNEQFF. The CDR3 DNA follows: TGCGCCAGCAGTGACCCGGGGGGGCCAGTAGGTAATGAGCAGTTCTTC. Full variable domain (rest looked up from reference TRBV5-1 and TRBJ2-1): KAGVTQTPRYLIKTRGQQVTLSCSPISGHRSVSWYQQTPGQGLQFLFEYFSETQRNKGNFPGRFSGRQFSNSRSEMNVSTLELGDSALYLCASSDPGGPVGNEQFFGPGTRLTVL.

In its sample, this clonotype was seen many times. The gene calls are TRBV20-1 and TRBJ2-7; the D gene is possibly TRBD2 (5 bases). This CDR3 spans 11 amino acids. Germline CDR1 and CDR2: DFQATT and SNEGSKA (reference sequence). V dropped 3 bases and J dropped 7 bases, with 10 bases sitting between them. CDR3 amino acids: CSASSGVEQYF. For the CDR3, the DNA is TGCAGTGCTAGTTCCGGGGTAGAGCAGTACTTC.

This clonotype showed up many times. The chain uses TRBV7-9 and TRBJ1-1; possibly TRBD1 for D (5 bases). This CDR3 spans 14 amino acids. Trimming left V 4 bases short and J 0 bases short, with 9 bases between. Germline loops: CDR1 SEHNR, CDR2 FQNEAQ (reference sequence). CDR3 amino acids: CASSSGLMNTEAFF. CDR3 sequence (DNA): TGTGCCAGCAGCTCGGGACTCATGAACACTGAAGCTTTCTTT.

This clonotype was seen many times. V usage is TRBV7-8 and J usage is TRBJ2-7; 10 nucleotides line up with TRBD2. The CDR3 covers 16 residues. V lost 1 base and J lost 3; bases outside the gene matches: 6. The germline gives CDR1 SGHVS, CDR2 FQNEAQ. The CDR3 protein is CASSLGGLAGDYEQYF. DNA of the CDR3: TGTGCCAGCAGCTTAGGGGGTCTAGCGGGGGACTACGAGCAGTACTTC. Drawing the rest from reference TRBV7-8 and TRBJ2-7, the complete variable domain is GAGVSQSPRYKVAKRGQDVALRCDPISGHVSLFWYQQALGQGPEFLTYFQNEAQLDKSGLPSDRFFAERPEGSVSTLKIQRTQQEDSAVYLCASSLGGLAGDYEQYFGPGTRLTVT.

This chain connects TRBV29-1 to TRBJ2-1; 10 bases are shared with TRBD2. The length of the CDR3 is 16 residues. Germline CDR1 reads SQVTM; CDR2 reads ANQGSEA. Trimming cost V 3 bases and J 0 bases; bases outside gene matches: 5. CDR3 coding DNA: TGCAGCGTTGATACGGCTAGCGGGAGCTCCTACAATGAGCAGTTCTTC. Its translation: CSVDTASGSSYNEQFF.

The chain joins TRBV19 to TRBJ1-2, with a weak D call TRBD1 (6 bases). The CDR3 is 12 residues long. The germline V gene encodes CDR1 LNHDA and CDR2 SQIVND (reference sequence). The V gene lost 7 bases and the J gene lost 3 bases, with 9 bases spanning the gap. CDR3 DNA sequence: TGTGCCAGTACGGGGGGGCACTATGGCTACACCTTC. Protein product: CASTGGHYGYTF. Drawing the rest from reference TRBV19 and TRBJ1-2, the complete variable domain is DGGITQSPKYLFRKEGQNVTLSCEQNLNHDAMYWYRQDPGQGLRLIYYSQIVNDFQKGDIAEGYSVSREKKESFPLTVTSAQKNPTAFYLCASTGGHYGYTFGSGTRLTVV.

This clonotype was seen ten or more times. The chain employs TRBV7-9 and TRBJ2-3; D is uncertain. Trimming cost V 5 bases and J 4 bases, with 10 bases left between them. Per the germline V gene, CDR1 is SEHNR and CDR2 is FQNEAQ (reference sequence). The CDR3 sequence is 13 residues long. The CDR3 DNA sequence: TGTGCCAGCAGCGAAAACCCCCCAGATACGCAGTATTTT. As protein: CASSENPPDTQYF.

The CDR3 sequence: CASSFKGTGELFF. CDR3 in DNA: TGTGCCAGCAGCTTTAAGGGCACCGGGGAGCTGTTTTTT. The genes are TRBV7-9 and TRBJ2-2; D remains unclear. This CDR3 has 13 amino acids. Germline values: CDR1 SEHNR, CDR2 FQNEAQ (reference sequence). V lost 3 bases to trimming and J lost 4 bases, with 6 bases between them.

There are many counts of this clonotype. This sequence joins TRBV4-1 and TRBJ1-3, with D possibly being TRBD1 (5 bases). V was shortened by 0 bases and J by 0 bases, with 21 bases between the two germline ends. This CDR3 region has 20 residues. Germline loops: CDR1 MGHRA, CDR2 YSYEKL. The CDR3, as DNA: TGCGCCAGCAGCCAAGATCCCCTTCGGACGGGACTCCTCTCTGGAAACACCATATATTTT. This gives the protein CASSQDPLRTGLLSGNTIYF.

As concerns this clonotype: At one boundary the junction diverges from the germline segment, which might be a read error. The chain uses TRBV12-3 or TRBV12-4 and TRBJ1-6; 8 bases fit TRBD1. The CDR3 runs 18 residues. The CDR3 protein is CASSLYRDRSSYNSSLHF. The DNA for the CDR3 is TGTGCCAGCAGTTTATATAGGGACAGGAGCTCCTATAATTCATCCCTCCACTTT.

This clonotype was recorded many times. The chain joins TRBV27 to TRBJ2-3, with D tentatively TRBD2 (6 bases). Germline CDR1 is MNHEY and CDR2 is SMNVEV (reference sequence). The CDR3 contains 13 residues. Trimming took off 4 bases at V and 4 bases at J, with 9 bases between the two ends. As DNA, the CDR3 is TGTGCCAGCAGTTCCCCGGGAGCAGATACGCAGTATTTT. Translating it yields CASSSPGADTQYF.

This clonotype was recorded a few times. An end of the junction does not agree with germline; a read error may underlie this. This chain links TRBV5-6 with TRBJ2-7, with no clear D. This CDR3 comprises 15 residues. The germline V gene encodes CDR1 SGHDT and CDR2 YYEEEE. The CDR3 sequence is CASSLGGSLSNEQYF. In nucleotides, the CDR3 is TGTGCCAGCAGCTTGGGAGGCAGCCTCTCCAACGAGCAGTACTTC.

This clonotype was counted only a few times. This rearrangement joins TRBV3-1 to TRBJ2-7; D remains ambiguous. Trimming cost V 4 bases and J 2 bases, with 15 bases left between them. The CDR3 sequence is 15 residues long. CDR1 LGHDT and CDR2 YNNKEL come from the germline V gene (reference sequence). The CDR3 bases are TGTGCCAGCAGCCCCAGGTCGTTGATAACCTACGAGCAGTACTTC. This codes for CASSPRSLITYEQYF.

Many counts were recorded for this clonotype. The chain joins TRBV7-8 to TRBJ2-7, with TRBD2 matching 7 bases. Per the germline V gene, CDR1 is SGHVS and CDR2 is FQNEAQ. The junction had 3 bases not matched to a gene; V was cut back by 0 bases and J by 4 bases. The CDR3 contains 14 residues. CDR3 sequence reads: CASSLARERYEQYF. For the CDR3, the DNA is TGTGCCAGCAGCTTAGCGCGGGAGAGATACGAGCAGTACTTC.

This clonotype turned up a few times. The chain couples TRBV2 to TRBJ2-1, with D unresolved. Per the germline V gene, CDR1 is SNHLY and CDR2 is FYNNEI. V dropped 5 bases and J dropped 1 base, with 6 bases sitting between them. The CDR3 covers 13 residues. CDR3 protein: CASSLASYNEQFF. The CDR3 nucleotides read TGTGCCAGCAGTCTGGCGTCCTACAATGAGCAGTTCTTC.